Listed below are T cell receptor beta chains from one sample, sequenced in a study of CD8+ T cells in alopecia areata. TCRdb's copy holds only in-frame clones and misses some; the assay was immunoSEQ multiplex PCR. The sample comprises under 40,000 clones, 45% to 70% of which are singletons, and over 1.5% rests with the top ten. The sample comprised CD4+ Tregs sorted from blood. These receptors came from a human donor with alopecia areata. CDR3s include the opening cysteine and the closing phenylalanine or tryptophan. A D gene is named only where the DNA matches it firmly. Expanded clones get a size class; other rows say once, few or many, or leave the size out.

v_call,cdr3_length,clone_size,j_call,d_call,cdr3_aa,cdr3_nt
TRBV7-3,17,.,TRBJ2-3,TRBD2,CASSSGPSGRGTDTQYF,TGTGCCAGCAGCTCTGGACCTAGCGGGAGGGGCACAGATACGCAGTATTTT
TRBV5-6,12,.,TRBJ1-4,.,CASSRGQEKLFF,TGTGCCAGCAGCCGGGGACAAGAAAAACTGTTTTTT
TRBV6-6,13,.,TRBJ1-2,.,CASSSVRNYGYTF,TGTGCCAGCAGTTCAGTCCGAAACTATGGCTACACCTTC
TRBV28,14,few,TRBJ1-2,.,CASSSSWAGDGYTF,.
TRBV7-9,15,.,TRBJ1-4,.,CASSLSQSTNEKLFF,TGTGCCAGCAGCTTAAGCCAGTCAACTAATGAAAAACTGTTTTTT
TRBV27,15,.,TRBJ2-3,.,CASSLSQLSADTQYF,TGTGCCAGCAGTTTATCTCAGTTAAGCGCAGATACGCAGTATTTT
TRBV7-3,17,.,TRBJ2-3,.,CASSRLTGGIQRDTQYF,TGTGCCAGCAGCCGACTTACCGGCGGCATTCAGAGAGATACGCAGTATTTT
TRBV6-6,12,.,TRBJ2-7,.,CASSISTFEQYF,TGTGCCAGCAGCATCTCTACCTTCGAGCAGTACTTC
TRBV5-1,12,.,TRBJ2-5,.,CASGRPGETQYF,TGCGCCAGCGGCCGACCGGGAGAGACCCAGTACTTC
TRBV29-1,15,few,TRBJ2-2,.,CSVARDASGTGELFF,TGCAGCGTCGCCCGGGACGCCTCGGGCACCGGGGAGCTGTTTTTT
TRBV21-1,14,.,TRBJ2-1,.,CASCLSGCYSEQFF,TGTGCCAGCTGCCTGAGCGGCTGTTATAGTGAGCAGTTCTTC
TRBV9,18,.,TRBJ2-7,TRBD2,CASSVAPGTSGISHEQYF,TGTGCCAGCAGCGTAGCCCCCGGGACTAGCGGGATATCACACGAGCAGTACTTC
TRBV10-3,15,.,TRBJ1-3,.,CAISEGQYSGNTIYF,TGTGCCATCAGTGAGGGCCAGTACTCTGGAAACACCATATATTTT
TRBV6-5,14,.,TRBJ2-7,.,CASSYSKRGIRTLF,TGTGCCAGCAGTTACTCGAAGAGAGGGATCAGAACCCTCTTC
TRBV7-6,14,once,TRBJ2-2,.,CASSLALRVGELFF,TGTGCCAGCAGCTTAGCGCTAAGGGTCGGGGAGCTGTTTTTT
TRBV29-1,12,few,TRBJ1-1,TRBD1,CSVADRVTEAFF,TGCAGCGTGGCGGACAGGGTAACTGAAGCTTTCTTT
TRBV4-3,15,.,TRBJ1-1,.,CASSQVGGARAEAFF,TGCGCCAGCAGCCAAGTTGGGGGGGCTAGGGCTGAAGCTTTCTTT
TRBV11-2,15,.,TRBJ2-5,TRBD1,CASSMSTGGHETQYF,TGTGCCAGCAGCATGTCGACAGGGGGCCACGAGACCCAGTACTTC
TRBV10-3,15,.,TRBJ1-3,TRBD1,CAISTGGNSGNTIYF,TGTGCCATCAGCACAGGGGGTAACTCTGGAAACACCATATATTTT
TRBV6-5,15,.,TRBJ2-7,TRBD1,CASAPTGTGAYEQYF,TGTGCCAGCGCCCCGACTGGGACAGGGGCCTACGAGCAGTACTTC
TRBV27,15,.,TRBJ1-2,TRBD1,CASSLMGQGERGYTF,TGTGCCAGCAGTTTAATGGGACAGGGAGAGCGTGGCTACACCTTC
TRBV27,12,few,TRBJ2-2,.,CASSFSTGELFF,TGTGCCAGCAGTTTTAGCACCGGGGAGCTGTTTTTT
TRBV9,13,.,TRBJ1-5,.,CASSVDAGQPQHF,TGTGCCAGCAGCGTAGATGCGGGTCAGCCCCAGCATTTT
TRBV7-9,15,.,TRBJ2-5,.,CASSLRPGMEETQYF,TGTGCCAGCAGCTTACGTCCAGGGATGGAAGAGACCCAGTACTTC
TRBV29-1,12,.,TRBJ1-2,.,CSGRGFDYGYTF,TGCAGCGGCAGGGGTTTCGACTATGGCTACACCTTC
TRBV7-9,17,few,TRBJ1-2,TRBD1,CASGWGQGALRGFGYTF,TGTGCCAGCGGCTGGGGACAGGGGGCTCTTCGTGGTTTTGGCTACACCTTC
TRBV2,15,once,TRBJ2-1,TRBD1,CASRLDRQANNEQFF,TGTGCCAGCAGACTGGACAGGCAGGCGAACAATGAGCAGTTCTTC
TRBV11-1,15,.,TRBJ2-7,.,CASSPQGLSSYEQYF,TGTGCCAGCAGCCCCCAGGGGTTGTCGTCCTACGAGCAGTACTTC
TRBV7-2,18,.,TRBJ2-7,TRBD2,CASSGITSGGYNTYEQYF,TGTGCCAGCAGCGGAATCACTAGCGGGGGATACAATACCTACGAGCAGTACTTC